This TCR beta chain comes out of a study of regulatory T cells in long-lasting Graves disease. Noted time point: newly diagnosed GD, antithyroid drugs for less than 3 months. PBMC-derived RNA was used for the TCR library. As regards this clonotype: Its antigen is undetermined.

Findings and limits, study-wide: Favored usage of TRBV28, TRBJ1-2 and TRBJ2-5 was recorded in persistent disease. Peripheral blood was the sole material, not thyroid tissue.

iRepertoire HTBI primers and Arm-PCR of CDR3 regions built TCR beta libraries. TCRdb independently ran MiXCR on the multiplex PCR reads; one entry per CDR3 protein. Of roughly 610,000 distinct CDR3 sequences in the sample, 15% to 20% were seen once. Germline values: CDR1 LNHDA, CDR2 SQIVND (reference sequence). Trimming shortened V by 7 bases and J by 3 bases, and 15 bases separated the two germline ends. The length of the CDR3 is 14 residues. These data were likewise used in another study, on T cells in Graves' hyperthyroidism and ophthalmopathy. As that study records: Orbital computed tomography, thyroid ultrasound, serum thyroxine and TRAb, and clinical symptoms together informed the diagnoses. Ophthalmopathy and stable hyperthyroidism were told apart by a 13 V-J model.

This receptor was taken from a woman under 40 with Graves disease. This chain joins TRBV19 and TRBJ1-1; D gene uncertain. Source: peripheral blood mononuclear cells (PBMCs), taken at new diagnosis, from a patient treated with antithyroid drugs. CDR3 loop: CASIGDGWDTEAFF. CDR3 DNA sequence: TGTGCCAGTATAGGTGACGGATGGGACACTGAAGCTTTCTTT. Combining the CDR3 with reference TRBV19 and TRBJ1-1 gives the whole variable domain DGGITQSPKYLFRKEGQNVTLSCEQNLNHDAMYWYRQDPGQGLRLIYYSQIVNDFQKGDIAEGYSVSREKKESFPLTVTSAQKNPTAFYLCASIGDGWDTEAFFGQGTRLTVV.